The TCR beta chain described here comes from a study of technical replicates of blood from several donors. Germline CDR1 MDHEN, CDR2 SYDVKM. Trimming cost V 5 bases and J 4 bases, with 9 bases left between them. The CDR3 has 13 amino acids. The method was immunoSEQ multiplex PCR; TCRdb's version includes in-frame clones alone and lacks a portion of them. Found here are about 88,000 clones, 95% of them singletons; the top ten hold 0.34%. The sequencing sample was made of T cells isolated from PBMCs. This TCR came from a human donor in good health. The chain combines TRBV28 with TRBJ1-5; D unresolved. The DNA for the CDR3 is TGTGCCAGCAGTAAGACACCTAATCAGCCCCAGCATTTT. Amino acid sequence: CASSKTPNQPQHF.